This T cell receptor beta chain was observed in a study of neurological immune-mediated disorders. Study-wide findings and caveats: None of the CDR3 amino acid sequences found in expanded clones was shared across subjects. This suggests that the TCR-beta repertoires were private in all groups.

The CDR3 consists of 16 residues. V was pared by 6 bases and J by 0 bases, with 17 bases between. Germline V gene data show CDR1 as KGHSH and CDR2 as LQKENI. This clonotype was detected many times. Antigen unknown. Each sequencing run yielded over 190 million TCR-beta sequences from 15-18 subjects. TCRdb fed the 5' RACE reads into MiXCR, producing one record per CDR3 protein. Among approximately 30,000 distinct CDR3 sequences listed, roughly 20% were seen once. This clonotype was sampled from a woman aged 55-70 years in good health. Sequences were obtained from PBMCs. This chain links TRBV18 with TRBJ1-1, with D maybe TRBD1 (6 bases). The chain's CDR3 is CASSQGQIVLNTEAFF. The CDR3 nucleotides are TGTGCCAGCTCCCAAGGACAGATTGTACTGAACACTGAAGCTTTCTTT.